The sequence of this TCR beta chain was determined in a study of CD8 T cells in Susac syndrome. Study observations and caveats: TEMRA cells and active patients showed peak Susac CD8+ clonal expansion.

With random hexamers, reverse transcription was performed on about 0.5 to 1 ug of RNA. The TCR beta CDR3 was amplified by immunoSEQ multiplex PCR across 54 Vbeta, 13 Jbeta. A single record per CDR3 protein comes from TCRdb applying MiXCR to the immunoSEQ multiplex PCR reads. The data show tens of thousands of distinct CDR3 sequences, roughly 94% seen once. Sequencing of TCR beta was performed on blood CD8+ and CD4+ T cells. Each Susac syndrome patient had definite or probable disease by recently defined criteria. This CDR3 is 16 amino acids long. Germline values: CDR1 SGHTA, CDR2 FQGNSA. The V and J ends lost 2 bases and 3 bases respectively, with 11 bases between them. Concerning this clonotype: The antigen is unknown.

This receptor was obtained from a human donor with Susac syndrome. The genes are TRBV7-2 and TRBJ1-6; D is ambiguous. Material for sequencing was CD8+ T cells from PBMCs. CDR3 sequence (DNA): TGTGCCAGCAGCTTAAGGGAGGCCAGCTATAATTCACCCCTCCACTTT. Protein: CASSLREASYNSPLHF.